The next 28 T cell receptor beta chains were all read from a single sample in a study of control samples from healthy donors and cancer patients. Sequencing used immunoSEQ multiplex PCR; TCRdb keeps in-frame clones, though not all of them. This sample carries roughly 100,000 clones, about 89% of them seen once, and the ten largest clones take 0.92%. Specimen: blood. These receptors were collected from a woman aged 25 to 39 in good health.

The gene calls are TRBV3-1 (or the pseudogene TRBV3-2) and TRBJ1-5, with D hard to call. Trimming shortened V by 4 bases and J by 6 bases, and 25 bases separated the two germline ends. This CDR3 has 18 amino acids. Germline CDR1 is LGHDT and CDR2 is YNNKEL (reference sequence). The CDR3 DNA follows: TGTGCCAGCAGCCCCAGTCGGGGTGGGGTGGGAGGCAGTCAGCCCCAGCATTTT. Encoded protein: CASSPSRGGVGGSQPQHF.

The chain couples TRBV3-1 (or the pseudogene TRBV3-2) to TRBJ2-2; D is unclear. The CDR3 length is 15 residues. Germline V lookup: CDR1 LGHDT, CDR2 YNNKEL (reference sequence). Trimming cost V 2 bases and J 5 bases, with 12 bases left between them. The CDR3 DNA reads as TGTGCCAGCAGCCAACAGGAGTTGGAGACCGGGGAGCTGTTTTTT. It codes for CASSQQELETGELFF.

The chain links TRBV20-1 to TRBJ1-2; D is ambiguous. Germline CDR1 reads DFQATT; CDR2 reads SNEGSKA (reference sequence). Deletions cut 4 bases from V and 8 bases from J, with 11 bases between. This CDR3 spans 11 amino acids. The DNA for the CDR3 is TGCAGTGCTAATCGGCCAGGCGGCTACACCTTC. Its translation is CSANRPGGYTF.

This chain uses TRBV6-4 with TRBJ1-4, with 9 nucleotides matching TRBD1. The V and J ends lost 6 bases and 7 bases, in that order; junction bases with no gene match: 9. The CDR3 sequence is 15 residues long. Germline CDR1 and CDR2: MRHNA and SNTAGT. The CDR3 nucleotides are TGTGCCAGCAGGCCTACCGGGACAGGGTTTGAAAAACTGTTTTTT. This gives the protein CASRPTGTGFEKLFF.

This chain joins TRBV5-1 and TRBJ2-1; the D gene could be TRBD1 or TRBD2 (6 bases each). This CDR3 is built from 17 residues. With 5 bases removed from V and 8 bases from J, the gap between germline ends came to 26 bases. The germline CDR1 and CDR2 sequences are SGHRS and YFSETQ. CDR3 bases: TGCGCCAGCAGTCCCCCCCCAAGGGGGGCCGGTCTCTATGAGCAGTTCTTC. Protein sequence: CASSPPPRGAGLYEQFF.

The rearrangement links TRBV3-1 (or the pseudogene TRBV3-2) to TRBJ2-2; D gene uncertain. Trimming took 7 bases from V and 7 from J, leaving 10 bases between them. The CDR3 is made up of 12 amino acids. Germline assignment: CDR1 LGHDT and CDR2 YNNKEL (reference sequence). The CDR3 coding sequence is TGTGCCAGCAACTCGGTGGGCGGGGAGCTGTTTTTT. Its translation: CASNSVGGELFF.

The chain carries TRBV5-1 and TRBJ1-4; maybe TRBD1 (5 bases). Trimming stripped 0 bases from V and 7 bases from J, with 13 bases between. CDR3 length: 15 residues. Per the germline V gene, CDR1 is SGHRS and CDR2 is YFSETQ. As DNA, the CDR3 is TGCGCCAGCAGCTTGGCATACGGGGGAGCTGAAAAACTGTTTTTT. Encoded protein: CASSLAYGGAEKLFF.

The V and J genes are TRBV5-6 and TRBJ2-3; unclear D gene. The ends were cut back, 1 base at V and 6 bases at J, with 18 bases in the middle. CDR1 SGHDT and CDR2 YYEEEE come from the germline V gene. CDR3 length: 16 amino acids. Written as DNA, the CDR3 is TGTGCCAGCAGCTTGTTCTTGGCACCCCTGGGGGATACGCAGTATTTT. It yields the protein CASSLFLAPLGDTQYF.

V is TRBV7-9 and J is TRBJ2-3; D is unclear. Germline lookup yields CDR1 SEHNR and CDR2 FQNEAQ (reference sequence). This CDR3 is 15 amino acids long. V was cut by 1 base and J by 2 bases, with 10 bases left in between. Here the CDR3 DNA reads TGTGCCAGCAGCTTAGTTTGGGCACCCACAGATACGCAGTATTTT. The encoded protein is CASSLVWAPTDTQYF.

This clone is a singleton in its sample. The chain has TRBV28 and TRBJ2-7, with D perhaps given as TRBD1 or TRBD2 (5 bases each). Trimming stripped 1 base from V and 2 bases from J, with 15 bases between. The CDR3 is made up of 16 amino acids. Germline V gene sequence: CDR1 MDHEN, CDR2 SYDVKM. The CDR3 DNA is TGTGCCAGCAGTTTATTATCGGGACGGACAACCTACGAGCAGTACTTC. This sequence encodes CASSLLSGRTTYEQYF.

The CDR3 nucleotides are TGTGCCAGCAGCGCTTCCTACGGACAGGGGGTGTTCGGCTACACCTTC. The encoded protein is CASSASYGQGVFGYTF. The rearrangement links TRBV9 to TRBJ1-2, with 10 bases matching TRBD1. Trimming took 3 bases from V and 8 from J; bases not matched to a gene: 13. This CDR3 contains 16 residues. Germline V gives CDR1 SGDLS, CDR2 YYNGEE.

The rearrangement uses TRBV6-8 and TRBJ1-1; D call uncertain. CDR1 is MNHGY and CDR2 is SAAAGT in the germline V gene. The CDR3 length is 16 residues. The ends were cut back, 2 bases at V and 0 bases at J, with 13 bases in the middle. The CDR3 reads CASSYPPVRVNTEAFF. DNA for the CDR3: TGTGCCAGCAGTTACCCCCCTGTGCGGGTGAACACTGAAGCTTTCTTT.

The CDR3 nucleotides are TGTGCCAGTTCCCCGGGGGGTTTAGAGCAGTTCTTC. This codes for CASSPGGLEQFF. V and J are TRBV14 and TRBJ2-1, with 7 bases fitting TRBD2. V was pared by 9 bases and J by 10 bases, with 9 bases of the junction left unmatched. CDR3 length: 12 amino acids. Germline V CDR1 and CDR2: SGHDN, FVKESK.

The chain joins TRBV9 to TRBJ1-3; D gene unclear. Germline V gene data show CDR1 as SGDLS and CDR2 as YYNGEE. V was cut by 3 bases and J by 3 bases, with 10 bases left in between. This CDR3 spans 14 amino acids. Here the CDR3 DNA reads TGTGCCAGCAGCGCGAGAGAACTTGGAAACACCATATATTTT. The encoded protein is CASSARELGNTIYF. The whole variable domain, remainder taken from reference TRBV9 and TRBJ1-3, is DSGVTQTPKHLITATGQRVTLRCSPRSGDLSVYWYQQSLDQGLQFLIQYYNGEERAKGNILERFSAQQFPDLHSELNLSSLELGDSALYFCASSARELGNTIYFGEGSWLTVV.

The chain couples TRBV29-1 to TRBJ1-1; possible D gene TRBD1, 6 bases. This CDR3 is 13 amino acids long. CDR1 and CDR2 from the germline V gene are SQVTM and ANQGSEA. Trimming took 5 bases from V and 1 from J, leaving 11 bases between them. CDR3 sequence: CSVKGVQNTEAFF. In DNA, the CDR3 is TGCAGCGTTAAGGGGGTTCAGAACACTGAAGCTTTCTTT.

CDR3 protein: CASKYPGTDYEQYF. Written as DNA, the CDR3 is TGTGCCAGCAAATACCCCGGGACAGACTACGAGCAGTACTTC. This sequence joins TRBV6-5 and TRBJ2-7, with TRBD1 matching over 7 bases. J gave up 3 bases and V 7 bases, and 9 bases lay outside the gene matches. Germline CDR1 is MNHEY and CDR2 is SVGAGI. The CDR3 loop spans 14 amino acids.

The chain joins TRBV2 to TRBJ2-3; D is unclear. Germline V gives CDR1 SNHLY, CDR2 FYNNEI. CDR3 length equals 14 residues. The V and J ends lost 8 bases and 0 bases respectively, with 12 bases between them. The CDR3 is CASPSATSTDTQYF. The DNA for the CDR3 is TGTGCCAGCCCCTCCGCGACTAGCACAGATACGCAGTATTTT.

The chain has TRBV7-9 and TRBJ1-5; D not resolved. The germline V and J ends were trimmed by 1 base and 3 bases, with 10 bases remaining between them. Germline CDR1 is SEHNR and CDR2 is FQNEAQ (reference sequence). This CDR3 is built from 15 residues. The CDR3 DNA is TGTGCCAGCAGCTTAGGTGGCAGTTTCAATCAGCCCCAGCATTTT. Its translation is CASSLGGSFNQPQHF.

The CDR3 is CSVEMGVGNQPQHF. CDR3 coding DNA: TGCAGCGTTGAGATGGGAGTTGGCAATCAGCCCCAGCATTTT. The V and J genes are TRBV29-1 and TRBJ1-5; D remains ambiguous. The germline CDR1 and CDR2 sequences are SQVTM and ANQGSEA. V lost 3 bases and J 2 bases, leaving 11 bases between the germline ends. The length of the CDR3 is 14 residues.

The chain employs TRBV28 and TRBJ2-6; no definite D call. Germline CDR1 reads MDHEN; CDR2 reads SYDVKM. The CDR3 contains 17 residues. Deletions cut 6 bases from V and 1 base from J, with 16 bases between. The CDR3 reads CASRSIEGLSGANVLTF. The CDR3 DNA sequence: TGTGCCAGCAGATCGATAGAAGGGCTTTCTGGGGCCAACGTCCTGACTTTC.

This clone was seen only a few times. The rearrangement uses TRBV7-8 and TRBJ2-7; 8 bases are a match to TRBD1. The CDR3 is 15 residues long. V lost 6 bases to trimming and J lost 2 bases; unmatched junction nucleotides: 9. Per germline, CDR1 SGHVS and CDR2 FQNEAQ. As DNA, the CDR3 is TGTGCCAGCAGAAAGAACATACAGGGGGCCTACGAGCAGTACTTC. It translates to CASRKNIQGAYEQYF.

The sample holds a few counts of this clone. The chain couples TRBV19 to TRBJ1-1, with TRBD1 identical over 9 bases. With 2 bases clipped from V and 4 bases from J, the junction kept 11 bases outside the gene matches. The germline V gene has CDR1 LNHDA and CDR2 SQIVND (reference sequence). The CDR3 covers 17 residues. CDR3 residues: CASSIFGTGQGVTEAFF. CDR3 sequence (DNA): TGTGCCAGTAGTATATTCGGGACGGGACAGGGCGTCACTGAAGCTTTCTTT.

Here the CDR3 reads CASSFSGGARTGELFF. DNA for the CDR3: TGTGCCAGCAGCTTTAGCGGGGGGGCCCGTACCGGGGAGCTGTTTTTT. V gene TRBV11-3 combines with J gene TRBJ2-2; TRBD2 agrees at 11 bases. J gave up 5 bases and V 3 bases, and 5 bases lay outside the gene matches. The V gene's germline CDR1 is SGHNT and CDR2 YENEEA. The CDR3 is made up of 16 amino acids. Variable domain in full (rest from reference TRBV11-3 and TRBJ2-2): EAGVVQSPRYKIIEKKQPVAFWCNPISGHNTLYWYLQNLGQGPELLIRYENEEAVDDSQLPKDRFSAERLKGVDSTLKIQPAELGDSAVYLCASSFSGGARTGELFFGEGSRLTVL.

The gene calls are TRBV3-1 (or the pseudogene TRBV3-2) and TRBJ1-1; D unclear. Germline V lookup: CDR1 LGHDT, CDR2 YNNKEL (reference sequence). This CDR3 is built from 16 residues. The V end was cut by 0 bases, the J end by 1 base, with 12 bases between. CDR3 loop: CASSQEEAAENTEAFF. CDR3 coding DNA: TGTGCCAGCAGCCAAGAGGAGGCGGCAGAGAACACTGAAGCTTTCTTT.

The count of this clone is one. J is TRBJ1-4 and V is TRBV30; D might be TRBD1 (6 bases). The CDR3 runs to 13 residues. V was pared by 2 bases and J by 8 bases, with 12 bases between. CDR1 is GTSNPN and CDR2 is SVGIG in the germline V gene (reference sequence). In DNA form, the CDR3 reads TGTGCCTGGAGTAAGGGGGGAAAGGAAAAACTGTTTTTT. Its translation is CAWSKGGKEKLFF.

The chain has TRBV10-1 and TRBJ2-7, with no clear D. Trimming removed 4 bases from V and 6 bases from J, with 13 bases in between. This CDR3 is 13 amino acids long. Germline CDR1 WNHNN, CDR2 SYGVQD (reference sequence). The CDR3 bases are TGCGCCAGCAGTGCTGATTGGAAGGGCGAGCAGTACTTC. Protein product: CASSADWKGEQYF.

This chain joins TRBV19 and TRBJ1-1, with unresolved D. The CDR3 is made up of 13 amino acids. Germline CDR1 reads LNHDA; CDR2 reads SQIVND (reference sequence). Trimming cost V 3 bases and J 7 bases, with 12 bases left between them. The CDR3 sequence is CASSIDIRDEAFF. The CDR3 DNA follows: TGTGCCAGTAGTATTGATATTAGGGATGAAGCTTTCTTT. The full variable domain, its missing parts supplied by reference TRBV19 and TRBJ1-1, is DGGITQSPKYLFRKEGQNVTLSCEQNLNHDAMYWYRQDPGQGLRLIYYSQIVNDFQKGDIAEGYSVSREKKESFPLTVTSAQKNPTAFYLCASSIDIRDEAFFGQGTRLTVV.

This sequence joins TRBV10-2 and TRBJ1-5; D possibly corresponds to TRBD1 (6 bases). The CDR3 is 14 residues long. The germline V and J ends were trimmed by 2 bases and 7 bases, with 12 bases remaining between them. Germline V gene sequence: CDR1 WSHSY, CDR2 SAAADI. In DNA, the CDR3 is TGCGCCAGCAGTGAGACAGGGTACAGACAGCCCCAGCATTTT. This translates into CASSETGYRQPQHF.